The clone carrying this TCR beta chain was observed a few times. For the second PCR, which ran for about 6 to 11 cycles, a sample-barcoded 5' primer and a J-beta primer mix were used. TCRdb re-analysed the 5' RACE reads in MiXCR, keeping a single row per CDR3 protein. The repertoire consists of hundreds of thousands of distinct CDR3 sequences, with around 48% occurring once and the leading ten covering roughly 34%. V dropped 3 bases and J dropped 2 bases, with 11 bases sitting between them. Germline V gene data show CDR1 as DFQATT and CDR2 as SNEGSKA (reference sequence). There are 13 residues in the CDR3. The sample is drawn from a study of blood T cells in healthy people across ages. Caucasian individuals from Russia who were healthy and aged about 6 to 100 acted as donors. Extracted total RNA amounted to at least 5 micrograms for each sample.

The sample consisted of blood. The chain recombines TRBV20-1 with TRBJ2-7; D is ambiguous. This TCR was recovered from a woman aged 55-69 years in good health. The CDR3 loop is CSASRSPTYEQYF. DNA of the CDR3: TGCAGTGCTAGCCGCAGCCCGACCTACGAGCAGTACTTC.